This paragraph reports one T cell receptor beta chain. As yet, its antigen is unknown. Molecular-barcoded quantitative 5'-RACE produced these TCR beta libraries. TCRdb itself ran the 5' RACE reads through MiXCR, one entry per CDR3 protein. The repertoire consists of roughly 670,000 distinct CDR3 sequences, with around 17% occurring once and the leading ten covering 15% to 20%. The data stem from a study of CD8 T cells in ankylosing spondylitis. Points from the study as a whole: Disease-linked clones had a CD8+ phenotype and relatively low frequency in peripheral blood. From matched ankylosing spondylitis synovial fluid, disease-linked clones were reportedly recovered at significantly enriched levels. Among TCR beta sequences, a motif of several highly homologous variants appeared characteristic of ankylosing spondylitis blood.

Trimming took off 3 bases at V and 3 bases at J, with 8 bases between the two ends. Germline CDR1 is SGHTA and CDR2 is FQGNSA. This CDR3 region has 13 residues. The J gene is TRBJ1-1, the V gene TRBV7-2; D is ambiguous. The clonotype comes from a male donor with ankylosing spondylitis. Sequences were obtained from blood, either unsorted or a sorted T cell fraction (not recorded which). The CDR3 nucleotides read TGTGCCAGCAGCTTCCAAAGCTACACTGAAGCTTTCTTT. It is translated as CASSFQSYTEAFF.